This TCR beta chain was sequenced for a study of T cell changes during pregnancy in multiple sclerosis. Trimming removed 11 bases from V and 7 bases from J, with 14 bases in between. The V gene's germline CDR1 is LNHDA and CDR2 SQIVND (reference sequence). The CDR3 has 12 residues. The assay was immunoSEQ multiplex PCR, and TCRdb's table has in-frame clones only and misses some. The sample carries 42,000 or so clones, about 90% recorded once. The V gene is TRBV19, the J gene TRBJ1-4; possibly TRBD1 for D (6 bases). The sequences come from CD8+ T cells from peripheral blood mononuclear cells, collected in the first trimester of pregnancy. This sequence originates from a female donor with multiple sclerosis, enrolled in a pregnancy study. The CDR3 DNA reads TGTGCCTCCGGACAGAGCGGTGAAAAACTGTTTTTT. Its translation is CASGQSGEKLFF.